This T cell receptor (beta chain) was observed in a study of cytomegalovirus exposure and HLA in healthy donors. Study results and limitations: Many donors carried some public TCRs, although rarity characterized most TCR sequences. It was reportedly the case that the classifier diagnosed cytomegalovirus status with high specificity and sensitivity.

V shed 2 bases, J shed 4 bases, and the junction held 7 bases outside the gene matches. This CDR3 is 16 amino acids long. From germline, CDR1 is MNHEY and CDR2 SMNVEV (reference sequence). This clone has just a few counts. Its antigen remains unidentified. The table came from immunoSEQ multiplex PCR; TCRdb's copy has only in-frame clones and leaves some out. In the table there are under 140,000 clones, about nine tenths of which are singletons. The chain recombines TRBV27 with TRBJ2-3; 9 positions match TRBD2. The TCR originated in a woman younger than 35 in good health and CMV-seronegative. The source material was PBMCs. CDR3 loop: CASSLIAGEGADTQYF. The DNA for the CDR3 is TGTGCCAGCAGTTTAATAGCGGGAGAGGGAGCAGATACGCAGTATTTT.